The sequence of this T cell receptor (beta chain) was determined in a study of T cell changes during pregnancy in multiple sclerosis. TCRdb's copy holds only in-frame clones and misses some; the assay was immunoSEQ multiplex PCR. This table holds about 77,000 clones, approximately 94% found once. This specimen was peripheral blood, taken after pregnancy. This sequence was found in a female donor in good health, enrolled as a control in a pregnancy study.

CDR3 nucleotides: TGCAGCGCTGTCAGGTCAACTAATGAAAAACTGTTTTTT. Its translation: CSAVRSTNEKLFF. V gene TRBV29-1 combines with J gene TRBJ1-4, with D hard to call. This CDR3 region has 13 residues. CDR1 SQVTM and CDR2 ANQGSEA come from the germline V gene. Trimming took 7 bases from V and 0 from J, leaving 9 bases between them.